This TCR beta chain derives from a study of radiotherapy plus CTLA-4 blockade in lung cancer (dated by TCRdb to the late 2010s). Describing the broader study: Objective responses were observed in about a sixth of enrolled patients, and disease control was achieved in around 30%.

The study evaluated CTLA-4 blockade (ipilimumab) given together with focal radiation therapy in patients who had chemo-refractory metastatic non-small-cell lung cancer. Summary of the overall study and its limitations: Early dynamic changes in blood T cell clones, together with increased serum interferon-beta after radiation, were reported as the strongest predictors of response. After treatment with radiotherapy and ipilimumab, TCR clones that originated in tumors expanded in peripheral blood.

The CDR3 spans 15 residues, from the cysteine through the phenylalanine. The CDR3 DNA has 45 bases and is translated from base 1. CDR1 and CDR2, looked up from the germline V gene, are SGHTA and FQGNSA. V lost 1 base and J lost 3 bases; the stretch between them is 10 bases long. Preparation of the library involved the immunoSEQ multiplex PCR assay. What TCRdb holds here is the immuneACCESS table cut down to in-frame rearrangements. Part of the clones is not present; checked against another copy, under half of the missing clones reflect an unresolved V gene, and the others are unexplained. The sample records tens of thousands of clones, 75% to 80% of which are singletons. The top ten hold about 2.6% of the sample. Regarding this clone: The antigen it binds to is not known. Nothing much larger sits one base from this clone, and base qualities are not available.

Source: peripheral blood, taken from a patient treated with radiotherapy plus ipilimumab. The receptor comes from a human donor with non-small cell lung cancer whose response to radiotherapy plus ipilimumab could not be evaluated. Recombination connected TRBV7-2 to TRBJ2-1; TRBD1 is a possible D gene, resting on 7 matching bases. The sequenced DNA is TGTGCCAGCAGCTTAGACCAGGGGGGCTACAATGAGCAGTTCTTC. Translated, this gives CASSLDQGGYNEQFF.